What follows describes a single T cell receptor beta chain. Some clones are missing from TCRdb's copy, which holds only in-frame ones; the method was immunoSEQ multiplex PCR. The sample includes 90,000 to 120,000 clones, around 93% seen only once; the top ten take 1.2%. The CDR3 sequence is 12 residues long. Germline V gene sequence: CDR1 MDHEN, CDR2 SYDVKM. V lost 3 bases and J lost 8, with 10 bases in between. This record comes from a study of OX40 agonist ivuxolimab in advanced cancers. Study-level information: Ivuxolimab, an agonist antibody against OX40 (CD134), was given to patients. The dose-escalation group included hepatocellular carcinoma, melanoma, renal cell carcinoma and head and neck cancer. People who had prior anti-PD-1, anti-PD-L1 or anti-CTLA-4 therapy could take part, and under 50% had some.

This receptor was identified in an adult with an advanced solid tumor such as melanoma, head and neck, liver or kidney cancer. This specimen consisted of CD4+ or CD8+ T cells sorted from blood, obtained in a trial of the OX40 agonist ivuxolimab. The rearrangement uses TRBV28 and TRBJ1-1, with D tentatively TRBD1 (6 bases). The CDR3: CASSFQQGEAFF. In nucleotides, the CDR3 is TGTGCCAGCAGTTTCCAGCAGGGGGAAGCTTTCTTT. The complete variable domain, with remaining parts taken from reference TRBV28 and TRBJ1-1, reads DVKVTQSSRYLVKRTGEKVFLECVQDMDHENMFWYRQDPGLGLRLIYFSYDVKMKEKGDIPEGYSVSREKKERFSLILESASTNQTSMYLCASSFQQGEAFFGQGTRLTVV.